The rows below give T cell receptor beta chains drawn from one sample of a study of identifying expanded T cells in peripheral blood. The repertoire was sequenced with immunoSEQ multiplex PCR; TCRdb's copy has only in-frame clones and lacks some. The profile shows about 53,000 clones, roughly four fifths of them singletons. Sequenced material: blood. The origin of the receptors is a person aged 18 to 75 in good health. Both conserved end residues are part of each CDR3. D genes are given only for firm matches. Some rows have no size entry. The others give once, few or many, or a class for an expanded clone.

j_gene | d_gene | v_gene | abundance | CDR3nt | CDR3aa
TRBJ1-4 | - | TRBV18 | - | TGTGCCAGCTCACCCCAATCGTGGACAGCTAATGAAAAACTGTTTTTT | CASSPQSWTANEKLFF
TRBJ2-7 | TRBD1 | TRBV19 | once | TGTGCCAGTAGTATTTTCGGTCGGGACAGGGCGACACGCGTGTACTTC | CASSIFGRDRATRVYF
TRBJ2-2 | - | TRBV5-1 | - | TGCGCCAGCAGCCCCCGAACGGGGGTCGGCACCGGGGAGCTGTTTTTT | CASSPRTGVGTGELFF
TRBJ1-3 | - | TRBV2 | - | TGTGCCAGCAGCGCCAGGGGCTCCGGAAACACCATATATTTT | CASSARGSGNTIYF
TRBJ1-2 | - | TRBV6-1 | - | TGTGCCAGCAGTGTATTTCTTCGAGGGTTGAGGGTTCACTATGGCTACACCTTC | CASSVFLRGLRVHYGYTF
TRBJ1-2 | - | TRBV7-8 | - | TGTGCCAGCAGCCCCCGCGATGGGTATGGCTACACCTTC | CASSPRDGYGYTF
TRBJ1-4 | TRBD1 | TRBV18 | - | TGTGCCAGCTCACCACCGGAGACAGGGGCAACTAATGAAAAACTGTTTTTT | CASSPPETGATNEKLFF
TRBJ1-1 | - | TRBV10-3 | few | TGTGCCCTACGTTCGGGGACGGAGGCTTTCTTT | CALRSGTEAFF
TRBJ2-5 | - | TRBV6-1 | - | TGTGCCATAGGGGGAGTTAGCGGGTATGAGACCCAGTACTTC | CAIGGVSGYETQYF
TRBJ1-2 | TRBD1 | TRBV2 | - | TGTGCCAGCAGCGAAGGGACAGGGGGAGGAGTGGACTATGGCTACACCTTC | CASSEGTGGGVDYGYTF
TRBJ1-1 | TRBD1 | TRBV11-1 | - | TGTGCCAGCAGACATACCGGGACAGGGATAACCAGTGAAGCTTTCTTT | CASRHTGTGITSEAFF
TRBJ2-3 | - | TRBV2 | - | TGTGCCAGCAGTGAGACACTCCTCACAGATACGCAGTATTTT | CASSETLLTDTQYF
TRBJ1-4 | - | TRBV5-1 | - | TGCGCCAGCAGCTTGCAAGGGAGTGGTGAAAAACTGTTTTTT | CASSLQGSGEKLFF
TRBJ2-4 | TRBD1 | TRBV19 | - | TGTGCCAGTAGTATTTGGGGACAGGGATCCAAAAACATTCAGTACTTC | CASSIWGQGSKNIQYF
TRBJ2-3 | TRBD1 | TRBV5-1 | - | TGCGCCAGCAGAAGACAGGGGGCCAGCACAGATACGCAGTATTTT | CASRRQGASTDTQYF
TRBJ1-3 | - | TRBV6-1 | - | TGTGCCAGCAGTGATCCGGCAGGCCACTCTGGAAACACCATATATTTT | CASSDPAGHSGNTIYF
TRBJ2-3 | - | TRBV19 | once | TGTGCCAGTAGTGAACCTAAGGGTCTCACAGATACGCAGTATTTT | CASSEPKGLTDTQYF
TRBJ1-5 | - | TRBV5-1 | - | TGCGCCAGCAGCCGAAACGGGGGCAATCAGCCCCAGCATTTT | CASSRNGGNQPQHF
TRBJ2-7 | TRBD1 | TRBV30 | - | TGTGCCTGGGACAGGGGCGGAGAGCAGTACTTC | CAWDRGGEQYF
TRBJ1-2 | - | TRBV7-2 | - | TGTGCCAGCAGCCCTTCCAGCCAAACCCCCGGCTACACCTTC | CASSPSSQTPGYTF
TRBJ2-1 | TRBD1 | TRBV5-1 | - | TGCGCCAGCAGCTCTGGACAGGGGGGCGATGAGCAGTTCTTC | CASSSGQGGDEQFF
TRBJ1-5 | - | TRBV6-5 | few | TGTGCCAGCAGTTACGCGATTCCTGGGGGCAATCAGCCCCAGCATTTT | CASSYAIPGGNQPQHF
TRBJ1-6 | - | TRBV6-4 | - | TGTGCCTCACGGACGTCCGAATCCTATAATTCACCCCTCCACTTT | CASRTSESYNSPLHF
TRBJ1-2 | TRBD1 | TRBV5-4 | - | TGTGCCAGCAGCGCTGGGGGACAGGGGACATACGGCTACACCTTC | CASSAGGQGTYGYTF
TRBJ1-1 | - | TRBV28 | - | TGTGCCAGCAGTTATTACACTGAAGCTTTCTTT | CASSYYTEAFF
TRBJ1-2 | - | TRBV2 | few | TGTGCCAGCAGGCCCGGTACGACGGGTTCGTATGGCTACACCTTC | CASRPGTTGSYGYTF
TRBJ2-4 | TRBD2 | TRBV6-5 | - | TGTGCCAGCAGTTCCCCAGGGAGCGGGGTAGGGATTCAGTACTTC | CASSSPGSGVGIQYF
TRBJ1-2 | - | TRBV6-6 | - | TGTGCCAGCAGTTACAGTACGATAGGAGGTGATGGCTACACCTTC | CASSYSTIGGDGYTF
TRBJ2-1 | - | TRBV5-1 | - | TGCGCCAGCAGCCGTCCCAGCTCCTACAATGAGCAGTTCTTC | CASSRPSSYNEQFF
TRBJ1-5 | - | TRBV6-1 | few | TGTGCCAGCAGTCCGCCGGGGGTCCCAGGTGTGCCCCAGCATTTT | CASSPPGVPGVPQHF
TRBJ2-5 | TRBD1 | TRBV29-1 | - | TGCAGCGTTGAAGAAGACAGGGGGCGTTCAGAGACCCAGTACTTC | CSVEEDRGRSETQYF
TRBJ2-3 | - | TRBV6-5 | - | TGTGCCAGCAGTTTCCAGGGGTCAGTAAGCACAGATACGCAGTATTTT | CASSFQGSVSTDTQYF
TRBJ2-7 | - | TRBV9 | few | TGTGCCAGCAGCGTAGCTATAGACAGCTACGAGCAGTACTTC | CASSVAIDSYEQYF
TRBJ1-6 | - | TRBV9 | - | TGTGCCAGCAGCGTATTTGACAAGGATGTATCAACTTCACCCCTCCACTTT | CASSVFDKDVSTSPLHF
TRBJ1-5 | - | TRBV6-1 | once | TGTGCCAGCAGCGCTGGAGGGCCCCAGCATTTT | CASSAGGPQHF
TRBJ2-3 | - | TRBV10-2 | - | TGCGCCAGCAGCGGGAGTAGAGGCACAGATACGCAGTATTTT | CASSGSRGTDTQYF
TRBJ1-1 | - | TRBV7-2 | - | TGTGCCAGCAGCTCGAGGCAGATCAACACTGAAGCTTTCTTT | CASSSRQINTEAFF
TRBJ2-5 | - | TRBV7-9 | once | TGTGCCAGCAGCCCTAAAGGGCGGCAAGAGACCCAGTACTTC | CASSPKGRQETQYF
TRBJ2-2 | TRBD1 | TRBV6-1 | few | TGTGCCAGCAGTCCCCGGACAGGGGTATGGGAGCTGTTTTTT | CASSPRTGVWELFF
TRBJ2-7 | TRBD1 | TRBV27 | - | TGTGCCAGCAGTCCCGGACAGGGAAAATCCTACGAGCAGTACTTC | CASSPGQGKSYEQYF
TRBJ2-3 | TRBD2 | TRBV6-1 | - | TGTGCCAGCAGCCCACTTAGCGGGGGCACAGATACGCAGTATTTT | CASSPLSGGTDTQYF
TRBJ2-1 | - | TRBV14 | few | TGTGCCAGCAGCCAAGCAGGGGCCAGCTCCTACAATGAGCAGTTCTTC | CASSQAGASSYNEQFF
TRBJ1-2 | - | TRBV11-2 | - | TGTGCCAGCAGCTTACGGACAGTCTACACCTTC | CASSLRTVYTF
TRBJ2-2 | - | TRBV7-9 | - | TGTGCCAGCAGCTCTGGGGCCCCGGGGGAAGCCGGGGAGCTGTTTTTT | CASSSGAPGEAGELFF
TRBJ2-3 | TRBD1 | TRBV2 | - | TGTGCCAGCAGGGGACAGGGGGTCCCCACAGATACGCAGTATTTT | CASRGQGVPTDTQYF
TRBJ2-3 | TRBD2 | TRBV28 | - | TGTGCCAGCAGACCTACTAGCGGGGGACGGGATACGCAGTATTTT | CASRPTSGGRDTQYF
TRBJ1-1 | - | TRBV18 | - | TGTGCCAGCTCACCACAGGGAGCCCCCACTGAAGCTTTCTTT | CASSPQGAPTEAFF
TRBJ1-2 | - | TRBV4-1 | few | TGCGCCAGCAGCCCTGGGACAACCGGTTATGGCTACACCTTC | CASSPGTTGYGYTF
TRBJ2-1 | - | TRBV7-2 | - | TGTGCCAGCAGCTCCTCGGGGGCTTCCTACAATGAGCAGTTCTTC | CASSSSGASYNEQFF
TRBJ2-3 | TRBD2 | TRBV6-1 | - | TGTGCCAGCAGTGAAGCGCGGGGGACGCAGTATTTT | CASSEARGTQYF
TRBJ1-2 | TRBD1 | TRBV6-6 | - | TGTGCCAGCAGTTCCACGGACAGGGGGTCCGATGGCTACACCTTC | CASSSTDRGSDGYTF
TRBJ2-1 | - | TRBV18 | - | TGTGCCAGCTCACCAGTAGCTACCTACAATGAGCAGTTCTTC | CASSPVATYNEQFF
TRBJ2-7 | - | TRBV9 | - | TGTGCCAGCAGCGTCGGCGGAAGCTCCTACGAGCAGTACTTC | CASSVGGSSYEQYF
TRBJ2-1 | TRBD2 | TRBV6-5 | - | TGTGCCAGCAGTTACCGCCTAGCGGGGGGATACAATGAGCAGTTCTTC | CASSYRLAGGYNEQFF
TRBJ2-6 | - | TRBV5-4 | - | TGTGCCAGCAGCTTGATCCGCAACTCTGGGGCCAACGTCCTGACTTTC | CASSLIRNSGANVLTF
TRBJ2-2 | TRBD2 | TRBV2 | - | TGTGCCAGCAGTAGGGGACTAGCTACCGGGGAGCTGTTTTTT | CASSRGLATGELFF
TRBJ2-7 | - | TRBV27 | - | TGTGCCAGCAGTTTAAGTAAGGGGAACTACGAGCAGTACTTC | CASSLSKGNYEQYF